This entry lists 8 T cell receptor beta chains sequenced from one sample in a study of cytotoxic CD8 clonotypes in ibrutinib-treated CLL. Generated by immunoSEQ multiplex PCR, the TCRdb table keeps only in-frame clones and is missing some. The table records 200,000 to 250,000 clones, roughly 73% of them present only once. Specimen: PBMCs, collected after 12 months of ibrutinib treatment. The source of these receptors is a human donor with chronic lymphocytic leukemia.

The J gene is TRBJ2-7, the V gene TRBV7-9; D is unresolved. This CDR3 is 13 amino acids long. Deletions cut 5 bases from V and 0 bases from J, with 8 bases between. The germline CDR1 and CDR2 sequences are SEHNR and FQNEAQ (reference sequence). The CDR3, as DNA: TGTGCCAGCAGCACGTTCACCTCCTACGAGCAGTACTTC. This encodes CASSTFTSYEQYF.

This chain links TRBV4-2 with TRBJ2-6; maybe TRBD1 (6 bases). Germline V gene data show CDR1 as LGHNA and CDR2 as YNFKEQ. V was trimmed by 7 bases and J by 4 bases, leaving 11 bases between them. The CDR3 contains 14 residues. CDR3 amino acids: CASTQGYGANVLTF. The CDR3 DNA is TGTGCCAGCACACAGGGTTACGGGGCCAACGTCCTGACTTTC.

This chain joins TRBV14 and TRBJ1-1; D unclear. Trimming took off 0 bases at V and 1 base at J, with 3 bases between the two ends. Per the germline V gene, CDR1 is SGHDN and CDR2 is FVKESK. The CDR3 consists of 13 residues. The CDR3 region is CASSQEWNTEAFF. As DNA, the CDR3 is TGTGCCAGCAGCCAAGAATGGAACACTGAAGCTTTCTTT.

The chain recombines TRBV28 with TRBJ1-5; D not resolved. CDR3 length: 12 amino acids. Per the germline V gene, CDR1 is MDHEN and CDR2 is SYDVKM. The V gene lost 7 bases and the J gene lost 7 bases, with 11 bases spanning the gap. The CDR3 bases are TGTGCCAGCAACATGGGTTGGCAGCCCCAGCATTTT. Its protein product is CASNMGWQPQHF.

CDR3 amino acids: CSVVPRVSSTEQYF. The CDR3 DNA reads as TGCAGCGTTGTTCCCAGGGTCTCATCTACCGAGCAGTACTTC. The chain couples TRBV29-1 to TRBJ2-7; the D gene is possibly TRBD1 (5 bases). V lost 4 bases and J lost 6, with 19 bases in between. Germline V gene data show CDR1 as SQVTM and CDR2 as ANQGSEA. The CDR3 runs to 14 residues.

The CDR3 reads CASSEWAGGPTNYGYTF. The CDR3 DNA sequence: TGTGCCAGCAGTGAGTGGGCAGGGGGACCAACTAACTATGGCTACACCTTC. The genes are TRBV2 and TRBJ1-2; TRBD1 matches at 7 bases. The CDR3 extends over 17 amino acids. With 3 bases clipped from V and 0 bases from J, the junction kept 10 bases outside the gene matches. Germline V gene lookup returns CDR1 SNHLY and CDR2 FYNNEI.

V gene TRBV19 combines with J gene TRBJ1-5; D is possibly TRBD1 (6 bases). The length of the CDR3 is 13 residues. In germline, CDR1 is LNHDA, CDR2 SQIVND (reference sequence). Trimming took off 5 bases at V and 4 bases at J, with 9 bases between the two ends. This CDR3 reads CASSWGANQPQHF. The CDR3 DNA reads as TGTGCCAGTAGTTGGGGGGCAAATCAGCCCCAGCATTTT.

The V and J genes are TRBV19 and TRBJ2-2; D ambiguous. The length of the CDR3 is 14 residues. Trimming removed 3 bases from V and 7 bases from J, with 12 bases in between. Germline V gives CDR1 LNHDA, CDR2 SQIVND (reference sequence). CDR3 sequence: CASSIERVSGELFF. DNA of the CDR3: TGTGCCAGTAGTATTGAAAGGGTGAGCGGGGAGCTGTTTTTT.